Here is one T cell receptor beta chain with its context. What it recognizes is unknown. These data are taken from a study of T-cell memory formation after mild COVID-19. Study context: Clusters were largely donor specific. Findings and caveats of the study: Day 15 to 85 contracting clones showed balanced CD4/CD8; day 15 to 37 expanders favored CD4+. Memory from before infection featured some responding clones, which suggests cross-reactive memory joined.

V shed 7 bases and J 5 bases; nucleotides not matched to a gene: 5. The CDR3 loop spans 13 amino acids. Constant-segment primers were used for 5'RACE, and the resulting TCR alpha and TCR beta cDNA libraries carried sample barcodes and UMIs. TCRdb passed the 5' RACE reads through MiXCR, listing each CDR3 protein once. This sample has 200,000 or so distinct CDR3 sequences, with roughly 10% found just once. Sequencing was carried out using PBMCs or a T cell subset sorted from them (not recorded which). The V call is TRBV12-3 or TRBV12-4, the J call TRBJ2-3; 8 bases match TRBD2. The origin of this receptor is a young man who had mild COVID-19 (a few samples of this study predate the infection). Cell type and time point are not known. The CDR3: CASTSSGGDTQYF. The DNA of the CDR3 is TGTGCCAGCACCTCAAGCGGGGGAGATACGCAGTATTTT.